This T cell receptor (beta chain) was obtained from a study of control samples from healthy donors and cancer patients. In its sample, this clone was seen once. Mismatch with germline at one junction end may stem from a read error. Germline CDR1 reads SGHDN; CDR2 reads FVKESK. There are 13 residues in the CDR3. The method was immunoSEQ multiplex PCR; TCRdb's version includes in-frame clones alone and lacks a portion of them. This sample has approximately 90,000 clones; 84% occur once, and the top ten carry about 35%. The J gene is TRBJ1-2, the V gene TRBV14; the D is unclear. Sequenced sample: PBMCs. The clonotype originates from a man aged 65-85 years with lung cancer. This CDR3 reads CASSQGSGYSYTF. Written as DNA, the CDR3 is TGTGCCAGCAGCCAAGGATCGGGCTATAGCTACACCTTC.